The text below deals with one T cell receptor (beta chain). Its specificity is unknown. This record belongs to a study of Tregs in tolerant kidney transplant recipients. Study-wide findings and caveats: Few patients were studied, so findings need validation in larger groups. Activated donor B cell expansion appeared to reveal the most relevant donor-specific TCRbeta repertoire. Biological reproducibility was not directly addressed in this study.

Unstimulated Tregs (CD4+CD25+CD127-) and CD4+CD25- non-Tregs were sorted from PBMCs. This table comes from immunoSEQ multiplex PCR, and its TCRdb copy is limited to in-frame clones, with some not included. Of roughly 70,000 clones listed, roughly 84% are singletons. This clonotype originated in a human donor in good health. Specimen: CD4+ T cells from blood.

CDR3 in amino acids: CASSTGTSGFYEQYF. The CDR3 nucleotides are TGTGCCAGTAGTACGGGGACTAGCGGTTTCTACGAGCAGTACTTC. The chain uses TRBV19 and TRBJ2-7; TRBD2 matches 11 bases. J gave up 3 bases and V 4 bases, and 5 bases lay outside the gene matches. CDR1 is LNHDA, CDR2 SQIVND, per germline (reference sequence). The CDR3 sequence is 15 residues long. Full variable domain (remainder filled in from reference TRBV19 and TRBJ2-7): DGGITQSPKYLFRKEGQNVTLSCEQNLNHDAMYWYRQDPGQGLRLIYYSQIVNDFQKGDIAEGYSVSREKKESFPLTVTSAQKNPTAFYLCASSTGTSGFYEQYFGPGTRLTVT.